The 17 T cell receptor beta chains below all came from one sample that was sequenced in a study of blood T cell repertoires in COVID-19. Sequenced by immunoSEQ multiplex PCR; TCRdb stores in-frame clones only, minus some. The table has roughly 200,000 clones, roughly 89% seen once. The sequenced material came from peripheral blood. Receptor source: a woman aged 18-29 years who had recovered from COVID-19.

This chain links TRBV6-5 with TRBJ1-5, with TRBD1 identical over 7 bases. V gave up 7 bases and J gave up 3 bases; unmatched junction bases: 6. Germline V CDR1 and CDR2: MNHEY, SVGAGI. CDR3 length: 14 residues. CDR3 protein: CASIRDSYNQPQHF. The DNA for the CDR3 is TGTGCCAGCATTCGGGACAGCTACAATCAGCCCCAGCATTTT.

V gene TRBV25-1 combines with J gene TRBJ2-7, with D hard to call. This CDR3 is built from 14 residues. Trimming removed 0 bases from V and 5 bases from J, with 11 bases in between. CDR1 and CDR2 from the germline V gene are MGHDK and SYGVNS. For the CDR3, the DNA is TGTGCCAGCAGTGAATATCGGGTTGTCCACGAGCAGTACTTC. The encoded protein is CASSEYRVVHEQYF.

The chain uses TRBV7-9 and TRBJ2-7; 10 bases fit TRBD2. This CDR3 has 13 amino acids. CDR1 and CDR2 (germline): SEHNR, FQNEAQ (reference sequence). The ends lost 4 bases at V and 3 bases at J; junction bases unmatched: 0. In DNA form, the CDR3 reads TGTGCCAGCAGCTGGACTAGCGGCTACGAGCAGTACTTC. Protein: CASSWTSGYEQYF.

The genes are TRBV27 and TRBJ1-2; D uncertain. This CDR3 is built from 14 residues. Trimming stripped 0 bases from V and 0 bases from J, with 5 bases between. Germline lookup yields CDR1 MNHEY and CDR2 SMNVEV (reference sequence). The CDR3 DNA reads as TGTGCCAGCAGTTTATCCACAGCTAACTATGGCTACACCTTC. It specifies CASSLSTANYGYTF.

V is TRBV15 and J is TRBJ1-1; D not certain. CDR3 length equals 13 residues. Deletions cut 6 bases from V and 4 bases from J, with 12 bases between. Germline lookup yields CDR1 LNHNV and CDR2 YYDKDF (reference sequence). The CDR3: CATSRLGVTEAFF. CDR3 DNA sequence: TGTGCCACCAGTCGACTGGGAGTCACTGAAGCTTTCTTT. Based on the CDR3 plus reference TRBV15 and TRBJ1-1, the full variable domain is DAMVIQNPRYQVTQFGKPVTLSCSQTLNHNVMYWYQQKSSQAPKLLFHYYDKDFNNEADTPDNFQSRRPNTSFCFLDIRSPGLGDTAMYLCATSRLGVTEAFFGQGTRLTVV.

A note on this clone: Within the sample, other DNA sequences also encode this same CDR3. The genes are TRBV24-1 and TRBJ2-2; no clear D gene. The CDR3 has 16 amino acids. From germline, CDR1 is KGHDR and CDR2 SFDVKD. The V and J ends lost 0 bases and 5 bases respectively, with 12 bases between them. DNA of the CDR3: TGTGCCACCAGTGATTTGCCCCCAGAAAATACCGGGGAGCTGTTTTTT. This encodes CATSDLPPENTGELFF.

The rearrangement links TRBV4-3 to TRBJ1-1; D call uncertain. The CDR3 spans 14 residues. Looked up from germline, CDR1 is LGHNA and CDR2 is YSLEER. Trimming cost V 0 bases and J 1 base, with 6 bases left between them. Here the CDR3 reads CASSQDRGNTEAFF. The CDR3, as DNA: TGCGCCAGCAGCCAAGATCGAGGGAACACTGAAGCTTTCTTT.

This chain links TRBV4-1 with TRBJ2-3, with TRBD2 matching 12 bases. J gave up 4 bases and V 2 bases, and 4 bases lay outside the gene matches. The CDR3 consists of 16 residues. The germline CDR1 and CDR2 sequences are MGHRA and YSYEKL. The CDR3 DNA follows: TGCGCCAGCAGCCAACTAGCGGGGGGGCCCCCAGATACGCAGTATTTT. Translated: CASSQLAGGPPDTQYF.

Notes on this clone: Additional DNA sequences in this sample encode the identical CDR3. V is TRBV7-2 and J is TRBJ1-1; D perhaps matches TRBD1 (6 bases). V was cut by 5 bases and J by 1 base, with 8 bases left in between. Germline V lookup: CDR1 SGHTA, CDR2 FQGNSA. CDR3 size: 13 residues. DNA of the CDR3: TGTGCCAGCAGCCTGGGACAGAACACTGAAGCTTTCTTT. Amino acid sequence: CASSLGQNTEAFF.

This sequence joins TRBV2 and TRBJ1-1; possible D gene TRBD1, 5 bases. Per the germline V gene, CDR1 is SNHLY and CDR2 is FYNNEI. The CDR3 loop spans 13 amino acids. V gave up 7 bases and J gave up 8 bases, with 17 bases separating them. CDR3 amino acids: CASTLDTPGEAFF. The CDR3, as DNA: TGTGCCAGCACCCTGGACACCCCCGGGGAAGCTTTCTTT.

This clone was picked up a small number of times. The J gene is TRBJ2-3, the V gene TRBV7-3; 14 nucleotides line up with TRBD2. With V trimmed by 4 bases and J by 3 bases, 9 bases remained unmatched. CDR3 length: 18 amino acids. Per the germline V gene, CDR1 is SGHTA and CDR2 is FQGTGA. CDR3 amino acids: CASSSGTSGSLVTDTQYF. For the CDR3, the DNA is TGTGCCAGCAGCTCCGGGACTAGCGGGAGTTTGGTGACAGATACGCAGTATTTT.

This chain joins TRBV9 and TRBJ1-3, with D tentatively TRBD1 (6 bases). Germline CDR1 SGDLS, CDR2 YYNGEE. Trimming shortened V by 0 bases and J by 4 bases, and 14 bases separated the two germline ends. The CDR3 contains 16 residues. The CDR3 sequence: CASSVAPKGGGNTIYF. Here the CDR3 DNA reads TGTGCCAGCAGCGTAGCTCCTAAGGGGGGGGGAAACACCATATATTTT.

The rearrangement joins TRBV11-2 to TRBJ1-1; D is perhaps TRBD1 (6 bases). V lost 5 bases, J lost 11 bases, and 15 bases lay in between. CDR1 SGHAT and CDR2 FQNNGV come from the germline V gene. The CDR3 is made up of 12 amino acids. Written as DNA, the CDR3 is TGTGCCAGCAGCCCGGGACAACCCCGGGCTTTCTTT. It yields the protein CASSPGQPRAFF.

In nucleotides, the CDR3 is TGTGCCAGCAGCGTAGCGGGCGGGGGCCCGAACACTGAAGCTTTCTTT. Its translation: CASSVAGGGPNTEAFF. V is TRBV9 and J is TRBJ1-1; possible D gene TRBD1, 6 bases. Germline assignment: CDR1 SGDLS and CDR2 YYNGEE. Between the trimmed V and J ends, which lost 0 bases and 1 base, there was a span of 13 bases. The CDR3 is 16 amino acids.

This clone was counted between two and nine times. J is TRBJ1-2 and V is TRBV27; tentatively, D is TRBD1 (5 bases). Germline V gene lookup returns CDR1 MNHEY and CDR2 SMNVEV (reference sequence). The CDR3 has 14 residues. With 5 bases removed from V and 4 bases from J, the gap between germline ends came to 14 bases. The CDR3 reads CASSRTDSLYGYTF. The CDR3 nucleotides read TGTGCCAGCAGTCGCACCGACAGCCTCTATGGCTACACCTTC.

The genes are TRBV7-9 and TRBJ2-3, with D perhaps TRBD1 (5 bases). In germline, CDR1 is SEHNR, CDR2 FQNEAQ (reference sequence). V was pared by 1 base and J by 0 bases, with 11 bases between. This CDR3 is 16 amino acids long. The CDR3 reads CASSLVTGPSTDTQYF. CDR3 DNA sequence: TGTGCCAGCAGCTTAGTAACAGGCCCAAGCACAGATACGCAGTATTTT.

This chain joins TRBV4-3 and TRBJ1-1; TRBD1 matches 10 bases. V trimming: 4 bases; J trimming: 5 bases; junction bases outside the gene matches: 4. The germline gives CDR1 LGHNA, CDR2 YSLEER. This CDR3 contains 14 residues. The CDR3 loop reads CASSPGQGVTEAFF. CDR3 DNA sequence: TGCGCCAGCAGCCCTGGACAGGGGGTGACTGAAGCTTTCTTT.